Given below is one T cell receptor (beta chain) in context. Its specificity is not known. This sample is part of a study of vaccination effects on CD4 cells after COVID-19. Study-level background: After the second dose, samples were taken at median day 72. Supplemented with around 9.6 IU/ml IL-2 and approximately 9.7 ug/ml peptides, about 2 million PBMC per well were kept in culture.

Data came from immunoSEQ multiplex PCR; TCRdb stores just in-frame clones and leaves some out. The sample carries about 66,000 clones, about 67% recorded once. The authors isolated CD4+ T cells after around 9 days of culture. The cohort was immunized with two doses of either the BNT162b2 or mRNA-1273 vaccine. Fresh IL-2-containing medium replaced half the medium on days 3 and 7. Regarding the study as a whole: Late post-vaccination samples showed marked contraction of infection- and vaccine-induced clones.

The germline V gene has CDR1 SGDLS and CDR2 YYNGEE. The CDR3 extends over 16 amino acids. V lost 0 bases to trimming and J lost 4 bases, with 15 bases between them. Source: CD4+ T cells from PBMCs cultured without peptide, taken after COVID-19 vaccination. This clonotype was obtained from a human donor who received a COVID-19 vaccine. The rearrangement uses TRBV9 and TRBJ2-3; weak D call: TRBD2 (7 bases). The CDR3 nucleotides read TGTGCCAGCAGCGTAGTGGAAGGGGGGGCCCCAGATACGCAGTATTTT. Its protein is CASSVVEGGAPDTQYF. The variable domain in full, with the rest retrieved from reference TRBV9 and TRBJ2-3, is DSGVTQTPKHLITATGQRVTLRCSPRSGDLSVYWYQQSLDQGLQFLIQYYNGEERAKGNILERFSAQQFPDLHSELNLSSLELGDSALYFCASSVVEGGAPDTQYFGPGTRLTVL.